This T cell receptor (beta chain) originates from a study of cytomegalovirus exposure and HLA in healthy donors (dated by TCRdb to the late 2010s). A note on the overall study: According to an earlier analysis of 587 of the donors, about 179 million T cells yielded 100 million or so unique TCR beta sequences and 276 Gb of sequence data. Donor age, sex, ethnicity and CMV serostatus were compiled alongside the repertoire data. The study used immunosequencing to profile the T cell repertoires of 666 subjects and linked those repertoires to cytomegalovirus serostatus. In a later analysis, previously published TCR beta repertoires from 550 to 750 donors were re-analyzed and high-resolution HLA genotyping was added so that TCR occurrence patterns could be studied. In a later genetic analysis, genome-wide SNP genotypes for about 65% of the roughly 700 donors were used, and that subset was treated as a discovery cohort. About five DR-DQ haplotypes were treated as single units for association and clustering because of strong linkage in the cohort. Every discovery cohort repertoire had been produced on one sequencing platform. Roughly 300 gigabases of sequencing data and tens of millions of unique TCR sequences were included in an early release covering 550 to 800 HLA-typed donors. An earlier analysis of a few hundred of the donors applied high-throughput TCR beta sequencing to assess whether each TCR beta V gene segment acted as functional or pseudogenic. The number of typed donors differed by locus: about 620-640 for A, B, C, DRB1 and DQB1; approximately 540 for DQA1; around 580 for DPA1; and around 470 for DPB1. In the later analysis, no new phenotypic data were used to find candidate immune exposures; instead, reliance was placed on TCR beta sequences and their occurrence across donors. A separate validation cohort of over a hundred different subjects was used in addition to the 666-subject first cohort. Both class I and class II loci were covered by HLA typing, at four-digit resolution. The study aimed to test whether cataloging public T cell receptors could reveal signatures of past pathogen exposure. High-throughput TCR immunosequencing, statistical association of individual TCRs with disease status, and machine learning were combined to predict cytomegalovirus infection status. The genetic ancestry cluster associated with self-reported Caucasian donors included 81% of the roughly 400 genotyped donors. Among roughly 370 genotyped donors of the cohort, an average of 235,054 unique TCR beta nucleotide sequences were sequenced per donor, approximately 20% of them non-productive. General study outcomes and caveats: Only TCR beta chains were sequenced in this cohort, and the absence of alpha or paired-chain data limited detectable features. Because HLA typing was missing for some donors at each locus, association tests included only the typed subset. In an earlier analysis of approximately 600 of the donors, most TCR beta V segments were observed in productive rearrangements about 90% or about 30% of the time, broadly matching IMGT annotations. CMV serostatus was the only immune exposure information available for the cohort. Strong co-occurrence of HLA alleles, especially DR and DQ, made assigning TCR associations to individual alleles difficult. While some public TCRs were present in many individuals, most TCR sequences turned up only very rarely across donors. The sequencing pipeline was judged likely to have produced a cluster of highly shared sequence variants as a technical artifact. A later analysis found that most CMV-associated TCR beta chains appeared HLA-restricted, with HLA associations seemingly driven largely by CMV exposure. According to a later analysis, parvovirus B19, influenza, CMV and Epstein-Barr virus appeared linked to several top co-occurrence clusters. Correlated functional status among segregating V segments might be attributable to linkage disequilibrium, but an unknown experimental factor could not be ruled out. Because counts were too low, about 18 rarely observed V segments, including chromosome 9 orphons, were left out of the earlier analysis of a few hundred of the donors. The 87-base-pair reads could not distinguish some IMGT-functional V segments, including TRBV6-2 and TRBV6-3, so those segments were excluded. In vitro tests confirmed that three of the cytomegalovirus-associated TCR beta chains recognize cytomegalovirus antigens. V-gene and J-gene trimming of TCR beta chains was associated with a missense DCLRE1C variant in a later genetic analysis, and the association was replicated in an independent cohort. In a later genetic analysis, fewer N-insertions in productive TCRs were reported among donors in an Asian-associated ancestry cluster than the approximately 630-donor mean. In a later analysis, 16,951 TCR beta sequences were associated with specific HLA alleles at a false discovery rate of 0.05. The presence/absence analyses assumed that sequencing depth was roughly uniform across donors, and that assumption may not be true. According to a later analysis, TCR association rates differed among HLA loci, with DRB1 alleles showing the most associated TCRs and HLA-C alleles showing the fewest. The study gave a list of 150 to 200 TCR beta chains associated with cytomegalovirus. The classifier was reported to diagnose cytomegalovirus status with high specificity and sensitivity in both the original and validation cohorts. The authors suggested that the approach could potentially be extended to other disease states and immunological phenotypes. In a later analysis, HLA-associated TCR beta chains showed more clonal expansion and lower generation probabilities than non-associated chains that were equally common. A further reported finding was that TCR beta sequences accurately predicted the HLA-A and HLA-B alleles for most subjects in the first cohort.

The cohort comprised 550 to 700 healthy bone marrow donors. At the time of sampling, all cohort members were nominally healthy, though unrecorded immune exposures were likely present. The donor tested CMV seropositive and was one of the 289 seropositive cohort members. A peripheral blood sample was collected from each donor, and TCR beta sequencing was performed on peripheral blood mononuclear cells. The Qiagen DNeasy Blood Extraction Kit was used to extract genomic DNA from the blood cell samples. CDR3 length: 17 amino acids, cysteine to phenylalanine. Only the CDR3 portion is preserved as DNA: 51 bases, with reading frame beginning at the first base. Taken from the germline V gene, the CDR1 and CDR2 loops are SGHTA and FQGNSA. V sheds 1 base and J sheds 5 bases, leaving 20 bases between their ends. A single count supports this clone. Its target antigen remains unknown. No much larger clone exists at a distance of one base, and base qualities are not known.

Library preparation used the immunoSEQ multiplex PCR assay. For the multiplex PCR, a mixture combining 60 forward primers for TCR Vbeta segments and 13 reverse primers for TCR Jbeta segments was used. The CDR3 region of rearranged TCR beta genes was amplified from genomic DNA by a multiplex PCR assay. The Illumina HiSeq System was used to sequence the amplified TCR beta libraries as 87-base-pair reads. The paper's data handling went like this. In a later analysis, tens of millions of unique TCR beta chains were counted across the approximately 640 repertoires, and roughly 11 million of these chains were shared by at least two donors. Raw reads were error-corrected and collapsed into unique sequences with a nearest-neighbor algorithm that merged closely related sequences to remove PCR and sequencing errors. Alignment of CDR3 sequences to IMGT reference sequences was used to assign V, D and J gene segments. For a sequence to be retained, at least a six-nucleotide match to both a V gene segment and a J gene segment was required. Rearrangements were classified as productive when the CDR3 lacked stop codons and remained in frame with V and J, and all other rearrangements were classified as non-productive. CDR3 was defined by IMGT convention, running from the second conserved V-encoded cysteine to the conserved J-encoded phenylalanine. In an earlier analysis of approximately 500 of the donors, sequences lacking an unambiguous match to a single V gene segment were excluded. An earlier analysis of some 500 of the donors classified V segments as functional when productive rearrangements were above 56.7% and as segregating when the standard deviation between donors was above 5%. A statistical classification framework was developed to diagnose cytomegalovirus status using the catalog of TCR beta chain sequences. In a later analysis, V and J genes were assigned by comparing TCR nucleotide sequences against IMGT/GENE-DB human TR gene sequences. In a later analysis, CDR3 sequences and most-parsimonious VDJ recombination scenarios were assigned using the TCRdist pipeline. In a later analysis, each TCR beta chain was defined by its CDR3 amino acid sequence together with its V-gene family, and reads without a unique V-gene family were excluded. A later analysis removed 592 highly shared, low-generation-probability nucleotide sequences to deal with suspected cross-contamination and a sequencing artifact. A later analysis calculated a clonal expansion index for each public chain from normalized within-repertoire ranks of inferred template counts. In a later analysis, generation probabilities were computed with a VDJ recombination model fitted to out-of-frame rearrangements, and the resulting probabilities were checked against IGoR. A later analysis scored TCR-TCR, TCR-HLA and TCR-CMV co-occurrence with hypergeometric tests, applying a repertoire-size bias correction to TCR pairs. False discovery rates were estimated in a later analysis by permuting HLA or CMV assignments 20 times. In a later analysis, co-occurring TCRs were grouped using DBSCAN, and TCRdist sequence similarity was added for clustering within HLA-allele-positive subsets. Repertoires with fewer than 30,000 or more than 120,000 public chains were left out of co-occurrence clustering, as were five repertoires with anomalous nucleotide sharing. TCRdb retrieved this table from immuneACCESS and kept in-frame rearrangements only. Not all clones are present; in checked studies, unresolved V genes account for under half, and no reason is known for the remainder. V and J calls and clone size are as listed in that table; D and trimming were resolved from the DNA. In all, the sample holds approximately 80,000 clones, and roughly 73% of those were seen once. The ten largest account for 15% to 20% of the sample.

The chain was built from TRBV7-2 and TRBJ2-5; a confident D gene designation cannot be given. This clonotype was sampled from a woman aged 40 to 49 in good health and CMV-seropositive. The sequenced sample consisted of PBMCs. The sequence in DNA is TGTGCCAGCAGCTTAGAGGCCGGCGGAGCCAGCCTTGAGACCCAGTACTTC. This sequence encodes CASSLEAGGASLETQYF.